Below are 5 T cell receptor beta chains sequenced from a single sample in a study of T cell changes during pregnancy in multiple sclerosis. Measured with immunoSEQ multiplex PCR; TCRdb has only the in-frame clones, and not every one. The top ten hold around 0.5% of the sample, which has under 50,000 clones, 75% to 95% seen once. This specimen consisted of CD4+ T cells from peripheral blood mononuclear cells, obtained in the first trimester of pregnancy. The receptors derive from a female donor in good health, enrolled as a control in a pregnancy study.

The rearrangement joins TRBV2 to TRBJ1-5; D not certain. Trimming took 8 bases from V and 0 from J, leaving 11 bases between them. This CDR3 has 14 residues. The germline CDR1 and CDR2 sequences are SNHLY and FYNNEI. The CDR3 coding sequence is TGTGCCAGCTCCCCCCCTTATAGCAATCAGCCCCAGCATTTT. Translating it yields CASSPPYSNQPQHF. Together with reference TRBV2 and TRBJ1-5, the CDR3 gives the full variable domain: EPEVTQTPSHQVTQMGQEVILRCVPISNHLYFYWYRQILGQKVEFLVSFYNNEISEKSEIFDDQFSVERPDGSNFTLKIRSTKLEDSAMYFCASSPPYSNQPQHFGDGTRLSIL.

V and J are TRBV19 and TRBJ1-3; 7 bases map to TRBD1. CDR3 length: 16 amino acids. V was clipped by 3 bases and J by 0 bases; unmatched bases: 5. Germline loops: CDR1 LNHDA, CDR2 SQIVND (reference sequence). CDR3 region: CASSMGQSSSGNTIYF. The CDR3 DNA is TGTGCCAGTAGTATGGGACAGTCGAGCTCTGGAAACACCATATATTTT.

This clone appeared a few times. J is TRBJ1-2 and V is TRBV30, with no clear D. Germline V gene data show CDR1 as GTSNPN and CDR2 as SVGIG (reference sequence). The CDR3 length is 11 residues. Trimming shortened V by 3 bases and J by 3 bases, and 5 bases separated the two germline ends. The CDR3 loop is CAWRRDYGYTF. In nucleotides, the CDR3 is TGTGCCTGGAGGCGGGACTATGGCTACACCTTC.

CDR3 amino acids: CASSINPRSLYGYTF. CDR3 coding DNA: TGTGCCAGTAGTATCAACCCAAGGAGCCTCTATGGCTACACCTTC. The rearrangement links TRBV19 to TRBJ1-2; D unclear. V lost 3 bases to trimming and J lost 4 bases, with 15 bases between them. CDR1 and CDR2 from the germline V gene are LNHDA and SQIVND (reference sequence). CDR3 length equals 15 residues.

This chain connects TRBV5-6 to TRBJ2-2, with 16 bases lining up with TRBD2. The CDR3 is 17 amino acids. V trimming: 6 bases; J trimming: 4 bases; junction bases outside the gene matches: 6. From germline, CDR1 is SGHDT and CDR2 YYEEEE. The CDR3 nucleotides are TGTGCCAGCAAATCGGGACTAGCGGGGGGGCGCACCGGGGAGCTGTTTTTT. It yields the protein CASKSGLAGGRTGELFF.